This TCR beta chain comes out of a study of neoadjuvant nivolumab and ipilimumab in lung cancer. Germline V gene data show CDR1 as MGHDK and CDR2 as SYGVNS. CDR3 length: 13 amino acids. V lost 4 bases and J 4 bases, leaving 8 bases between the germline ends. Only in-frame clones appear in the TCRdb table, and some are missing; sequencing was by immunoSEQ multiplex PCR. The sample contains 40,000 to 60,000 clones, around 89% of which appear only once. Concerning this clone itself: Its cognate antigen is unknown.

Points from the study as a whole: From pretherapy to surgery, tumor richness and clonality rose with dual therapy. TCR richness and clonality were higher in tumors than adjacent uninvolved lung. A small number of samples were TCR sequenced.

The sequence derives from an adult with non-small cell lung cancer. Some clones in this sample may be carry-over from other donors' samples. The sample was blood, taken before neoadjuvant nivolumab, alone or with ipilimumab. The chain joins TRBV25-1 to TRBJ1-3; unclear D gene. CDR3 bases: TGTGCCAGCAGTGGCTTTGTAGGAAACACCATATATTTT. It codes for CASSGFVGNTIYF.